This is a list of T cell receptor beta chains from one sample in a study of blood T cells in healthy people across ages. TCRdb independently ran MiXCR on the 5' RACE reads; one entry per CDR3 protein. The data hold 1.4 million to 1.5 million distinct CDR3 sequences, with 42% observed a single time. Sequenced: blood. The source of these receptors is a woman aged 18-29 years in good health. CDR3s include the opening cysteine and the closing phenylalanine or tryptophan. D genes are given only for firm matches. Clone size is stated in some rows and not others, as once, few, many or a class when expanded.

cdr3_nt cdr3_aa j_call v_call cdr3_length d_call clone_size
TGTGCCAGCAGTAACCCGGGACAATTGAACATTCAGTACTTC CASSNPGQLNIQYF TRBJ2-4 TRBV6-5 14 - -
TGCAGCGTTATAGTACCAGGGGGCGTCGCTAATGAAAAACTGTTTTTT CSVIVPGGVANEKLFF TRBJ1-4 TRBV29-1 16 TRBD1 -
TGTGCCAGCAGTGATTCCATATATGGCTACACCTTC CASSDSIYGYTF TRBJ1-2 TRBV25-1 12 - -
TGTGCCAGCAGCTCCCTACAGGGGATTCATAATTCACCCCTCCACTTT CASSSLQGIHNSPLHF TRBJ1-6 TRBV11-2 16 TRBD1 -
TGTGCCAGCAGTGGACTAGCGTGGAGCGAGACCCAGTACTTC CASSGLAWSETQYF TRBJ2-5 TRBV6-5 14 TRBD2 few
TGTGCCAGCAGGGTCAGGACGGGACACACTGAAGCTTTCTTT CASRVRTGHTEAFF TRBJ1-1 TRBV12-3/TRBV12-4 14 - few
TGCGCCAGCAGCTTTGGCCGGGACAGAGCTAACTATGGCTACACCTTC CASSFGRDRANYGYTF TRBJ1-2 TRBV5-1 16 TRBD1 -
TGCAGTGCTTGCCGGGACTACAGTTTGTCCTACGAGCAGTACTTC CSACRDYSLSYEQYF TRBJ2-7 TRBV20-1 15 TRBD2 -
TGCAGTGCTAGGCGGGGGATCTCCTACGAGCAGTACTTC CSARRGISYEQYF TRBJ2-7 TRBV20-1 13 TRBD2 few
TGCGCCAGCAGCTTACGAACTAGCCTATTAAACACCGGGGAGCTGTTTTTT CASSLRTSLLNTGELFF TRBJ2-2 TRBV5-1 17 - -
TGTGCCAGCAAACCGCGGGCAGATACGCAGTATTTT CASKPRADTQYF TRBJ2-3 TRBV2 12 - -
TGCGCCAGCAGCCAAGTCACTCAGGGAGTCCCCAATGAGCAGTTCTTC CASSQVTQGVPNEQFF TRBJ2-1 TRBV4-1 16 - -
TGCAGTGCTAGAGATGATCGGGCAGGGTATGGCTACACCTTC CSARDDRAGYGYTF TRBJ1-2 TRBV20-1 14 - few
TGTGCCAGCAGCCCTGAAAACAATCAGCCCCAGCATTTT CASSPENNQPQHF TRBJ1-5 TRBV7-6 13 - -
TGTGCCAGCAGTTTCGACCCAAGGTCCTACAATGAGCAGTACTTC CASSFDPRSYNEQYF TRBJ2-5 TRBV13 15 - -
TGCAGTGCTAGAGATCAGAGTCGTTGGACAGGGAACAATGAGCAGTTCTTC CSARDQSRWTGNNEQFF TRBJ2-1 TRBV20-1 17 TRBD1 -
TGTGCCAGCAGCCAAGGGGTTCGACTAGCAGGGCCCAATGAGCAGTTCTTC CASSQGVRLAGPNEQFF TRBJ2-1 TRBV3-1 17 TRBD2 few
TGTGCCAGCAGCCAGAGGGGGCCGAATTCACCCCTCCACTTT CASSQRGPNSPLHF TRBJ1-6 TRBV3-1 14 TRBD1 -
TGTGCCAGCACCTTAGTACGGGCATATGGCTACACCTTC CASTLVRAYGYTF TRBJ1-2 TRBV5-5 13 - -
TGTGCCATCAGTGAGGGTAGCGGGATAACAGATACGCAGTATTTT CAISEGSGITDTQYF TRBJ2-3 TRBV10-3 15 TRBD2 -
TGTGCCAGCAGTTACTCGTGGTCCTTTGGGCCCAATGAGCAGTACTTC CASSYSWSFGPNEQYF TRBJ2-5 TRBV6-5 16 - -
TGTGCTGGGGGGGGCCGGAACACCGGGGAGCTGTTTTTT CAGGGRNTGELFF TRBJ2-2 TRBV30 13 - -
TGTGCCAGCAACCAAGGCCTGAAAGCAAAGTCCTACGAGCAGTACTTC CASNQGLKAKSYEQYF TRBJ2-7 TRBV28 16 - -
TGTGCCAGCAGTAATAGCGGGGGGGCCGATTTGCTTTCTGAGCAGTTCTTC CASSNSGGADLLSEQFF TRBJ2-1 TRBV7-2 17 TRBD2 -
TGTGCCATCAGGGAGACTAGCGGGACTAGCACAGATACGCAGTATTTT CAIRETSGTSTDTQYF TRBJ2-3 TRBV10-3 16 TRBD2 -
TGTGCCATCAGTCCTGGCGGGGGGGCCTACGAGCAGTACTTC CAISPGGGAYEQYF TRBJ2-7 TRBV10-3 14 TRBD2 many
TGTGCCAGCAGTGGACAAACAGGGTATTCTGTTGGCCAGCCCCAGCATTTT CASSGQTGYSVGQPQHF TRBJ1-5 TRBV2 17 - -
TGCGCCAGCAGCCCCTCCTGGACTAGCGGGTCCACAGATACGCAGTATTTT CASSPSWTSGSTDTQYF TRBJ2-3 TRBV4-1 17 TRBD2 -
TGTGCCAGCGGTTTCCGGACAGGGAACGCAGATACGCAGTATTTT CASGFRTGNADTQYF TRBJ2-3 TRBV28 15 TRBD1 -
TGCAGCGCCCGTAATCAGGGAACGAGCGGCTACACCTTC CSARNQGTSGYTF TRBJ1-2 TRBV29-1 13 - many
TGTGCCAGCAGCTGGATGGTGCGGGACGAGCAGTACTTC CASSWMVRDEQYF TRBJ2-7 TRBV7-2 13 - once
TGTGCCAGCAGCTTAGGACTAGCGGGACGATCGAACACCGGGGAGCTGTTTTTT CASSLGLAGRSNTGELFF TRBJ2-2 TRBV7-2 18 TRBD2 -
TGTGCCAGCAGCCAACCGGGACAGAGCACAGATACGCAGTATTTT CASSQPGQSTDTQYF TRBJ2-3 TRBV2 15 TRBD1 -
TGTGCCATCAGTGAGTCGTTAGTCGAACCTACCTACGAGCAGTACTTC CAISESLVEPTYEQYF TRBJ2-7 TRBV10-3 16 - -
TGTGCCAGCAGCCCCCCTCTTGGGCCCTTTGAAGCTTTCTTT CASSPPLGPFEAFF TRBJ1-1 TRBV9 14 - -
TGCAGTGCTCTGATGGGGCAAGAGACCCAGTACTTC CSALMGQETQYF TRBJ2-5 TRBV29-1 12 - -
TGCAGTGCTAGAGTTGGGACTAGCGTCCCCTACGAGCAGTTCTTC CSARVGTSVPYEQFF TRBJ2-1 TRBV20-1 15 TRBD2 -
TGCAGTGCTGTCCAGGGCGGGCGGGGAATTTTGGATGAGCAGTACTTC CSAVQGGRGILDEQYF TRBJ2-4 TRBV20-1 16 - -
TGTGCCAGCAGTTTTACCGGCGGGGTAGCCATCCGAGATCGTAGAGGTGAGCAGTACTTC CASSFTGGVAIRDRRGEQYF TRBJ2-5 TRBV12-3/TRBV12-4 20 - -
TGCGCCAGCAGCAGGGACCTGGGAGAGCAGTACTTC CASSRDLGEQYF TRBJ2-7 TRBV5-1 12 - -